These 10 T cell receptor beta chains originate from one sample sequenced in a study of spatial heterogeneity in lung cancer. TCRdb recomputed calls from the 5' RACE reads with MiXCR, one row per CDR3 protein. Among around 110,000 distinct CDR3 sequences listed, roughly an eighth were seen once. Described time point: blood at routine non-recurrence follow-up after resection. Whole RNA came from tumor, nontumor lung or frozen PBMC and was sequenced without being sorted. The sample was PBMCs, taken at follow-up. The receptors stem from a male donor with early-stage non-small cell lung cancer.

This clonotype was seen more than once but under ten times. V and J are TRBV11-3 and TRBJ2-3, with a tentative D call TRBD2 (5 bases). CDR3 length: 14 amino acids. The germline V gene has CDR1 SGHNT and CDR2 YENEEA. Trimming stripped 0 bases from V and 8 bases from J, with 12 bases between. CDR3 sequence: CASSLDTTRSTQYF. CDR3 sequence (DNA): TGTGCCAGCAGCTTAGATACCACTAGGTCTACGCAGTATTTT.

This clonotype has only a few counts. The CDR3 DNA sequence: TGTGCCAGCTCACTCCAACTGCTGGTGAATTCGAAAGAGACCCAGTACTTC. It is translated as CASSLQLLVNSKETQYF. The chain recombines TRBV18 with TRBJ2-5; D remains ambiguous. Germline lookup yields CDR1 KGHSH and CDR2 LQKENI. The CDR3 contains 17 residues. Trimming shortened V by 4 bases and J by 3 bases, and 21 bases separated the two germline ends.

A remark on this clonotype: Given a much more abundant clone one base away, this may be a read error. V gene TRBV5-6 combines with J gene TRBJ1-1; TRBD1 aligns across 7 bases. This CDR3 region has 13 residues. The V gene end was trimmed by 2 bases and the J gene end by 3 bases; junction bases not matched to a gene: 1. From germline, CDR1 is SGHDT and CDR2 YYEEEE. The CDR3 loop reads CASSFDRDTEAFF. The CDR3 DNA is TGTGCCAGCAGCTTTGACAGGGACACTGAAGCTTTCTTT.

The genes are TRBV7-9 and TRBJ1-4, with 10 bases identical to TRBD1. The V and J ends lost 5 bases and 8 bases, in that order; junction bases with no gene match: 8. Germline values: CDR1 SEHNR, CDR2 FQNEAQ (reference sequence). The CDR3 contains 15 residues. Here the CDR3 reads CASSPTDRGIEKLFF. The CDR3 DNA reads as TGTGCCAGCAGCCCGACGGACAGGGGGATCGAAAAACTGTTTTTT.

The sample holds a few counts of this clonotype. The chain joins TRBV10-2 to TRBJ1-1, with TRBD1 matching 8 bases. Germline V gene data show CDR1 as WSHSY and CDR2 as SAAADI. V trimming: 4 bases; J trimming: 6 bases; junction bases outside the gene matches: 10. CDR3 size: 15 residues. The CDR3 sequence is CASSGGQAGRAEAFF. CDR3 in DNA: TGCGCCAGCAGTGGGGGACAGGCGGGTCGGGCTGAAGCTTTCTTT.

The rearrangement joins TRBV10-3 to TRBJ1-6; 9 nucleotides line up with TRBD1. Germline V gene lookup returns CDR1 ENHRY and CDR2 SYGVKD. V trimming: 6 bases; J trimming: 10 bases; junction bases outside the gene matches: 13. CDR3 length: 16 amino acids. CDR3: CAIRNTGGSQGSPLHF. The CDR3 DNA is TGTGCCATCAGAAATACAGGGGGCTCCCAGGGATCACCCCTCCACTTT.

This clonotype was observed a few times. Here the CDR3 DNA reads TGCAGTGCTAGAGTGGCGTACCGGGACAGGGTCTCTGGGGCCAACGTCCTGACTTTC. This codes for CSARVAYRDRVSGANVLTF. The J gene is TRBJ2-6, the V gene TRBV20-1; 9 nucleotides agree with TRBD1. The CDR3 sequence is 19 residues long. With V trimmed by 1 base and J by 0 bases, 10 bases remained unmatched. CDR1 is DFQATT, CDR2 SNEGSKA, per germline (reference sequence).

The sample holds many counts of this clonotype. This rearrangement joins TRBV19 to TRBJ2-7; D uncertain. The CDR3 runs 14 residues. V was pared by 2 bases and J by 1 base, with 9 bases between. The germline V gene has CDR1 LNHDA and CDR2 SQIVND (reference sequence). CDR3: CASSISRVSYEQYF. The DNA for the CDR3 is TGTGCCAGTAGTATATCGCGTGTTTCCTACGAGCAGTACTTC. Complete variable domain (other parts from reference TRBV19 and TRBJ2-7): DGGITQSPKYLFRKEGQNVTLSCEQNLNHDAMYWYRQDPGQGLRLIYYSQIVNDFQKGDIAEGYSVSREKKESFPLTVTSAQKNPTAFYLCASSISRVSYEQYFGPGTRLTVT.

This clonotype was detected only a few times. V gene TRBV7-8 combines with J gene TRBJ1-5; 7 nucleotides align to TRBD1. In germline, CDR1 is SGHVS, CDR2 FQNEAQ. The V and J ends lost 6 bases and 12 bases, in that order; junction bases with no gene match: 17. This CDR3 spans 15 amino acids. CDR3 loop: CASSKQGQLVTFQHF. CDR3 in DNA: TGTGCCAGCAGTAAGCAGGGACAGCTTGTTACATTCCAGCATTTT.

The J gene is TRBJ2-2, the V gene TRBV20-1; TRBD1 matches at 9 bases. CDR3 size: 15 residues. With 2 bases clipped from V and 6 bases from J, the junction kept 7 bases outside the gene matches. Germline assignment: CDR1 DFQATT and CDR2 SNEGSKA (reference sequence). The CDR3, as DNA: TGCAGTGCTAGAAGGTCCACAGGGGGCTCCGGGGAGCTGTTTTTT. This gives the protein CSARRSTGGSGELFF.